This T cell receptor beta chain was recorded in a study of CD8 T cells in ankylosing spondylitis. Findings and limits, study-wide: In reactive arthritis synovial fluid and blood, some motif variants had been reported before. About 8 highly homologous variants formed a TCR beta motif that appeared characteristic of ankylosing spondylitis blood. Clones linked with disease were CD8+ and fairly uncommon in the peripheral blood.

Each TCR beta library was made by quantitative 5'-RACE that incorporated molecular barcodes. TCRdb fed the 5' RACE reads into MiXCR, producing one record per CDR3 protein. The profile shows approximately 140,000 distinct CDR3 sequences, 40% to 50% of them singletons. Concerning this clonotype: Its antigen is as yet unknown.

The CDR3 has 15 amino acids. The germline V gene has CDR1 SEHNR and CDR2 FQNEAQ (reference sequence). V was shortened by 5 bases and J by 6 bases, with 19 bases between the two germline ends. The receptor comes from a male donor with ankylosing spondylitis. Sequenced material: synovial fluid, either unsorted or a sorted T cell fraction (not recorded which). This chain uses TRBV7-9 with TRBJ1-2; D call uncertain. The CDR3 here is CASSLARTLKNGYTF. The DNA of the CDR3 is TGTGCCAGCAGCCTCGCTCGGACTTTAAAGAATGGCTACACCTTC.